The subject of this entry is one TCR beta chain. Its cognate antigen is unknown. These data belong to a study of shared clonotypes between healthy human individuals. Background on the study: A donor's plate count was three for CD4 naive and three for CD4 memory; CD8 naive had two and CD8 memory one. Study-level findings and limits: Researchers sampled only blood; tissue repertoires likely differ. Naive subsets tended to show greater estimated richness than memory subsets.

Germline trimming cut 0 bases from V and 0 bases from J; bases unmatched to any gene: 5. This CDR3 is built from 17 residues. From germline, CDR1 is SGHDN and CDR2 FVKESK. Researchers partitioned CD4+ cells into CD45RA+ naive and CD45RA-negative memory subsets. The repertoire was sequenced with immunoSEQ multiplex PCR; TCRdb's copy has only in-frame clones and lacks some. The sample carries 1,400,000 or so clones, approximately 98.5% recorded once. The TCR originated in a man aged 30 to 39 in good health. The sequenced sample was naive CD4+ T cells sorted from blood. Subset: CD45RA+ positively selected. V usage is TRBV14 and J usage is TRBJ2-7, with TRBD2 matching 10 bases. The CDR3 coding sequence is TGTGCCAGCAGCCAAGAGATCCCTAGCGGGAGCTCCTACGAGCAGTACTTC. Protein product: CASSQEIPSGSSYEQYF.